The 31 T cell receptor beta chains below come from one sample, sequenced in a study of blood T cell repertoires in COVID-19. Some clones are missing from TCRdb's copy, which holds only in-frame ones; the method was immunoSEQ multiplex PCR. The repertoire holds hundreds of thousands of clones, with approximately 86% as singletons. The sequenced sample consisted of PBMCs or T cells enriched from blood (not recorded which). All receptors come from a woman aged 40 to 49 with acute COVID-19.

The J gene is TRBJ1-5, the V gene TRBV6-1, with 7 bases matching TRBD1. The V gene end was trimmed by 2 bases and the J gene end by 7 bases; junction bases not matched to a gene: 8. The CDR3 runs 15 residues. CDR1 MNHNS and CDR2 SASEGT come from the germline V gene. The CDR3 sequence: CASSEWTGGRQPQHF. In nucleotides, the CDR3 is TGTGCCAGCAGTGAATGGACAGGTGGAAGGCAGCCCCAGCATTTT.

This clone was seen only once. The CDR3 sequence: CASSVDPRRYNEQFF. The DNA for the CDR3 is TGTGCCAGCAGCGTAGATCCCCGGAGGTACAATGAGCAGTTCTTC. V usage is TRBV9 and J usage is TRBJ2-1; possible D gene TRBD2, 5 bases. The CDR3 length is 15 residues. V was cut by 0 bases and J by 4 bases, with 11 bases left in between. Germline V gives CDR1 SGDLS, CDR2 YYNGEE.

The V and J genes are TRBV13 and TRBJ2-2; TRBD2 agrees at 11 bases. The trim removed 5 bases at V and 3 bases at J, leaving 8 bases unmatched. The V gene's germline CDR1 is PRHDT and CDR2 FYEKMQ (reference sequence). CDR3 length: 17 residues. This CDR3 is CASSPHSGRVHTGELFF. CDR3 bases: TGTGCCAGCAGCCCTCATAGCGGGAGGGTTCACACCGGGGAGCTGTTTTTT.

The chain combines TRBV19 with TRBJ2-1, with 7 nucleotides matching TRBD2. The CDR3 contains 15 residues. The trim removed 4 bases at V and 6 bases at J, leaving 9 bases unmatched. Germline V CDR1 and CDR2: LNHDA, SQIVND (reference sequence). The CDR3 DNA sequence: TGTGCCAGTAGTACTTCGGGGGGAAGGATCAATGAGCAGTTCTTC. Translation gives CASSTSGGRINEQFF.

This clone came up once. The chain uses TRBV2 and TRBJ1-2, with 10 bases identical to TRBD1. This CDR3 is built from 14 residues. V shed 8 bases and J 4 bases; nucleotides not matched to a gene: 7. Germline V CDR1 and CDR2: SNHLY, FYNNEI. The chain's CDR3 is CASERDRGGYGYTF. In nucleotides, the CDR3 is TGTGCCAGCGAGCGGGACAGGGGAGGCTATGGCTACACCTTC.

The chain recombines TRBV7-9 with TRBJ2-1; 11 bases line up with TRBD2. CDR3 size: 16 residues. Trimming at V came to 1 base and at J to 6 bases, leaving 5 bases not matched to a gene. The germline V gene encodes CDR1 SEHNR and CDR2 FQNEAQ (reference sequence). CDR3 sequence: CASSLGGLAGGNEQFF. The CDR3 DNA reads TGTGCCAGCAGCTTAGGTGGGCTAGCGGGAGGCAATGAGCAGTTCTTC.

This chain uses TRBV5-1 with TRBJ1-6; 9 nucleotides align to TRBD1. This CDR3 is 14 amino acids long. CDR1 is SGHRS and CDR2 is YFSETQ in the germline V gene. V lost 2 bases to trimming and J lost 7 bases; unmatched junction nucleotides: 1. The CDR3 here is CASSLQGANSPLHF. The CDR3 DNA follows: TGCGCCAGCAGCTTACAGGGGGCCAATTCACCCCTCCACTTT.

V and J are TRBV14 and TRBJ2-2; 7 nucleotides line up with TRBD2. J lost 7 bases, V lost 4 bases, and 6 bases had no gene match. Germline V gives CDR1 SGHDN, CDR2 FVKESK. The CDR3 has 14 amino acids. As DNA, the CDR3 is TGTGCCAGCAGCCCCCGGACTAGACACGGGGAGCTGTTTTTT. Translating it yields CASSPRTRHGELFF.

The chain joins TRBV11-3 to TRBJ1-3; D might be TRBD1 (5 bases). Trimming pared 3 bases from V and 4 bases from J, leaving 10 bases between. The germline V gene encodes CDR1 SGHNT and CDR2 YENEEA. The CDR3 sequence is 14 residues long. CDR3 nucleotides: TGTGCCAGCAGCTTGGGGGGACCGGGAAACACCATATATTTT. It is translated as CASSLGGPGNTIYF.

The chain links TRBV5-1 to TRBJ2-2, with 9 bases matching TRBD1. Germline CDR1 and CDR2: SGHRS and YFSETQ. V was clipped by 4 bases and J by 0 bases; unmatched bases: 10. This CDR3 spans 18 amino acids. CDR3 protein: CASSRQPGQGSNTGELFF. CDR3 nucleotides: TGCGCCAGCAGCCGACAGCCGGGACAGGGTTCGAACACCGGGGAGCTGTTTTTT. Using reference TRBV5-1 and TRBJ2-2 for the parts outside the CDR3, the full variable domain is KAGVTQTPRYLIKTRGQQVTLSCSPISGHRSVSWYQQTPGQGLQFLFEYFSETQRNKGNFPGRFSGRQFSNSRSEMNVSTLELGDSALYLCASSRQPGQGSNTGELFFGEGSRLTVL.

The genes are TRBV29-1 and TRBJ2-1; tentative D call: TRBD2 (5 bases). Germline V lookup: CDR1 SQVTM, CDR2 ANQGSEA. This CDR3 has 14 amino acids. V shed 3 bases and J shed 0 bases, with 9 bases lying between them. The CDR3 loop is CSVERADSYNEQFF. As DNA, the CDR3 is TGCAGCGTTGAGAGGGCGGACTCCTACAATGAGCAGTTCTTC.

This clone was picked up one time. The chain joins TRBV7-2 to TRBJ2-2, with D perhaps matching TRBD2 (6 bases). Trimming removed 4 bases from V and 3 bases from J, with 12 bases in between. This CDR3 contains 15 residues. Looked up from germline, CDR1 is SGHTA and CDR2 is FQGNSA. CDR3 region: CASSWIGGDTGELFF. CDR3 bases: TGTGCCAGCAGCTGGATAGGAGGGGACACCGGGGAGCTGTTTTTT.

The V gene is TRBV15, the J gene TRBJ2-2; D unresolved. Germline assignment: CDR1 LNHNV and CDR2 YYDKDF (reference sequence). V lost 5 bases and J 6 bases, leaving 7 bases between the germline ends. This CDR3 comprises 12 residues. This chain's CDR3 is CATSPESGELFF. The CDR3 bases are TGTGCCACCAGCCCCGAGTCCGGGGAGCTGTTTTTT.

The chain links TRBV10-1 to TRBJ2-1; 8 bases are a match to TRBD1. J gave up 3 bases and V 4 bases, and 5 bases lay outside the gene matches. Germline assignment: CDR1 WNHNN and CDR2 SYGVQD (reference sequence). The CDR3 totals 15 residues. The CDR3: CASSADRGSYNEQFF. The CDR3 DNA is TGCGCCAGCAGTGCCGACAGGGGCAGCTACAATGAGCAGTTCTTC.

The rearrangement joins TRBV5-5 to TRBJ1-5; D is unresolved. With 0 bases removed from V and 0 bases from J, the gap between germline ends came to 10 bases. Germline V lookup: CDR1 SGHKS, CDR2 YYEKEE (reference sequence). The CDR3 has 16 amino acids. The CDR3 protein is CASSLATGYSNQPQHF. In nucleotides, the CDR3 is TGTGCCAGCAGCTTGGCGACGGGATATAGCAATCAGCCCCAGCATTTT.

V and J are TRBV10-3 and TRBJ2-1; 9 bases align to TRBD1. The CDR3 totals 15 residues. In germline, CDR1 is ENHRY, CDR2 SYGVKD. V dropped 6 bases and J dropped 4; count of bases not matched to a gene: 7. The CDR3 DNA follows: TGTGCCATCAGGAGAACAGGGGGCGCGTACAATGAGCAGTTCTTC. Amino acids: CAIRRTGGAYNEQFF.

The chain carries TRBV5-1 and TRBJ2-7, with TRBD1 matching 9 bases. The CDR3 consists of 14 residues. V dropped 2 bases and J dropped 2; count of bases not matched to a gene: 2. The V gene's germline CDR1 is SGHRS and CDR2 YFSETQ. In nucleotides, the CDR3 is TGCGCCAGCAGCTTTCGACAGGGGGCCTACGAGCAGTACTTC. This sequence encodes CASSFRQGAYEQYF.

The chain joins TRBV30 to TRBJ1-4; no clear D gene. Germline CDR1 is GTSNPN and CDR2 is SVGIG (reference sequence). The CDR3 is made up of 13 amino acids. Trimming shortened V by 2 bases and J by 4 bases, and 8 bases separated the two germline ends. CDR3 sequence reads: CAWSRSLNEKLFF. The CDR3 DNA sequence: TGTGCCTGGAGTAGGAGTCTTAATGAAAAACTGTTTTTT.

The chain uses TRBV29-1 and TRBJ2-1, with 14 bases aligning to TRBD2. V gave up 7 bases and J gave up 7 bases; unmatched junction bases: 9. Germline values: CDR1 SQVTM, CDR2 ANQGSEA. This CDR3 region has 15 residues. The CDR3 sequence: CSGGLAGGLMNEQFF. The CDR3 region has the DNA TGCAGCGGTGGACTAGCGGGAGGTCTTATGAATGAGCAGTTCTTC.

The gene calls are TRBV30 and TRBJ2-7; D is perhaps TRBD2 (5 bases). Looked up from germline, CDR1 is GTSNPN and CDR2 is SVGIG (reference sequence). The CDR3 contains 11 residues. V was clipped by 5 bases and J by 11 bases, with 16 bases between them. The CDR3 DNA reads as TGTGCCTGGCTGACGGGCCGGAGGAAGTACTTC. Encoded protein: CAWLTGRRKYF.

The chain has TRBV19 and TRBJ2-1; possible D gene TRBD2, 5 bases. V was trimmed by 6 bases and J by 5 bases, leaving 11 bases between them. The germline V gene has CDR1 LNHDA and CDR2 SQIVND (reference sequence). The CDR3 loop spans 13 amino acids. The DNA of the CDR3 is TGTGCCAGTAGCTGGAGCGGCAACAATGAGCAGTTCTTC. Translation: CASSWSGNNEQFF. The variable domain in full, with the rest retrieved from reference TRBV19 and TRBJ2-1, is DGGITQSPKYLFRKEGQNVTLSCEQNLNHDAMYWYRQDPGQGLRLIYYSQIVNDFQKGDIAEGYSVSREKKESFPLTVTSAQKNPTAFYLCASSWSGNNEQFFGPGTRLTVL.

V gene TRBV5-1 combines with J gene TRBJ1-1, with TRBD1 as a possible D gene (5 bases). CDR3 size: 15 residues. V dropped 7 bases and J dropped 3 bases, with 19 bases sitting between them. Germline CDR1 and CDR2: SGHRS and YFSETQ. DNA for the CDR3: TGCGCCAGCCATCTAATTGCAGGGACTGACACTGAAGCTTTCTTT. This codes for CASHLIAGTDTEAFF.

A single count supports this clone. The chain uses TRBV5-4 and TRBJ1-2; 8 bases agree with TRBD1. Germline V gene sequence: CDR1 SGHNT, CDR2 YYREEE (reference sequence). This CDR3 spans 15 amino acids. Germline trimming cut 0 bases from V and 4 bases from J; bases unmatched to any gene: 5. CDR3 in amino acids: CASSLVGTGIYGYTF. The CDR3 DNA sequence: TGTGCCAGCAGCTTGGTTGGGACAGGTATCTATGGCTACACCTTC.

DNA of the CDR3: TGTGCCAGCAGCGTAGGAGGCAGGGTGGGCTATGGCTACACCTTC. It encodes CASSVGGRVGYGYTF. This chain connects TRBV9 to TRBJ1-2, with TRBD1 as a possible D gene (5 bases). V gave up 0 bases and J gave up 4 bases, with 13 bases separating them. The CDR3 is made up of 15 amino acids. Germline V gene data show CDR1 as SGDLS and CDR2 as YYNGEE.

The chain combines TRBV27 with TRBJ2-7; D not resolved. This CDR3 is 11 amino acids long. Looked up from germline, CDR1 is MNHEY and CDR2 is SMNVEV (reference sequence). The ends were cut back, 6 bases at V and 7 bases at J, with 10 bases in the middle. This CDR3 reads CASRSLYEQYF. The CDR3 DNA follows: TGTGCCAGCAGGTCCCTTTATGAGCAGTACTTC.

The chain joins TRBV12-2 to TRBJ2-1; the table's D call of TRBD1 was not tested on the DNA. TRBV12-2 is given as a pseudogene. This CDR3 comprises 16 residues. CDR3 sequence reads: CASRFGRDRGENEQFF. The CDR3 region has the DNA TGTGCAAGTCGCTTCGGGCGGGACAGGGGAGAGAATGAGCAGTTCTTC.

The rearrangement joins TRBV2 to TRBJ2-3; tentatively, D is TRBD2 (6 bases). The CDR3 contains 14 residues. The germline CDR1 and CDR2 sequences are SNHLY and FYNNEI. Between the trimmed V and J ends, which lost 6 bases and 9 bases, there was a span of 19 bases. For the CDR3, the DNA is TGTGCCAGCAGAGCCCGGAGGGCCAAAAAGACGCAGTATTTT. Translated, it gives CASRARRAKKTQYF.

The rearrangement uses TRBV15 and TRBJ2-2; D is uncertain. CDR1 and CDR2 from the germline V gene are LNHNV and YYDKDF (reference sequence). Between the trimmed V and J ends, which lost 1 base and 6 bases, there was a span of 6 bases. This CDR3 contains 13 residues. CDR3 nucleotide sequence: TGTGCCACCAGCAGAGCCCACTCCGGGGAGCTGTTTTTT. It is translated as CATSRAHSGELFF.

The chain joins TRBV3-1 (or the pseudogene TRBV3-2) to TRBJ2-7, with TRBD2 identical over 16 bases. The germline V gene encodes CDR1 LGHDT and CDR2 YNNKEL (reference sequence). This CDR3 contains 17 residues. Trimming at V came to 2 bases and at J to 5 bases, leaving 6 bases not matched to a gene. In DNA form, the CDR3 reads TGTGCCAGCAGCCAATTGGGACTAGCGGGAGGGAATAACGAGCAGTACTTC. Its translation is CASSQLGLAGGNNEQYF.

V is TRBV27 and J is TRBJ2-7; 8 nucleotides align to TRBD2. The V segment lost 3 bases and the J segment 2 bases; nucleotides outside the gene matches: 3. CDR1 and CDR2 (germline): MNHEY, SMNVEV (reference sequence). The CDR3 is 14 amino acids. In nucleotides, the CDR3 is TGTGCCAGCAGTTTTAGCGGGACCCCCTACGAGCAGTACTTC. Translated: CASSFSGTPYEQYF.

The chain has TRBV6-5 and TRBJ1-2; tentative D call: TRBD1 (5 bases). The V end was cut by 2 bases, the J end by 4 bases, with 8 bases between. Germline V gene data show CDR1 as MNHEY and CDR2 as SVGAGI. CDR3 length equals 13 residues. CDR3 DNA sequence: TGTGCCAGCAGTTACCTAGGGGTCTATGGCTACACCTTC. As protein: CASSYLGVYGYTF.